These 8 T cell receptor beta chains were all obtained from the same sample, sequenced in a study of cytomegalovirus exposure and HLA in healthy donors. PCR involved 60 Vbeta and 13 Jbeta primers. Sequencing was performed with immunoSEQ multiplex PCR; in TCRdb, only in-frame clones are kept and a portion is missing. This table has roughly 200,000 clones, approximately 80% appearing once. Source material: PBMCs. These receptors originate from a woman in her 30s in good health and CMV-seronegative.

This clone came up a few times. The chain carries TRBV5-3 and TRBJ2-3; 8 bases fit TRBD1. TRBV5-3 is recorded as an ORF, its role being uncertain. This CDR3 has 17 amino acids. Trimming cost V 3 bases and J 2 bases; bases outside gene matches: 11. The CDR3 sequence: CARSCELDRANTDTQYF. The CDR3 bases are TGTGCCAGAAGCTGCGAATTGGACAGGGCTAACACAGATACGCAGTATTTT.

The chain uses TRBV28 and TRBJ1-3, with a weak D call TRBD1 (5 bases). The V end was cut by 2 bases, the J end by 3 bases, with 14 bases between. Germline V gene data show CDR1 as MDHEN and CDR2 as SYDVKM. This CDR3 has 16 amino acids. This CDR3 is CASSLPPRGSGNTIYF. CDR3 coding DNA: TGTGCCAGCAGTTTACCCCCCCGGGGGAGTGGAAACACCATATATTTT. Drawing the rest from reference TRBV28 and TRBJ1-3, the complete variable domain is DVKVTQSSRYLVKRTGEKVFLECVQDMDHENMFWYRQDPGLGLRLIYFSYDVKMKEKGDIPEGYSVSREKKERFSLILESASTNQTSMYLCASSLPPRGSGNTIYFGEGSWLTVV.

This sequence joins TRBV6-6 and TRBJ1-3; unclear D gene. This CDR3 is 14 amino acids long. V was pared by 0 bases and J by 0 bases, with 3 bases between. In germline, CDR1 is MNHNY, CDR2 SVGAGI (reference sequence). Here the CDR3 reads CASSYSSSGNTIYF. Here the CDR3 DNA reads TGTGCCAGCAGTTACTCGAGCTCTGGAAACACCATATATTTT.

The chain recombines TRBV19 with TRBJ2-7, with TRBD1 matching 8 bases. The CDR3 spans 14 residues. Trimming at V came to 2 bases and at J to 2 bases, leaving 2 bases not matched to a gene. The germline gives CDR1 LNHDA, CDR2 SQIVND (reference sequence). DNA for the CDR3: TGTGCCAGTAGTATATTGGACAGGGCCTACGAGCAGTACTTC. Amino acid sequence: CASSILDRAYEQYF.

The CDR3, as DNA: TGCGCCAGCAGCTGGGGACTAGCGGGAGACCTCACCGGGGAGCTGTTTTTT. It is translated as CASSWGLAGDLTGELFF. The chain combines TRBV5-1 with TRBJ2-2; 14 nucleotides align to TRBD2. This CDR3 has 17 residues. Per the germline V gene, CDR1 is SGHRS and CDR2 is YFSETQ. Trimming removed 3 bases from V and 4 bases from J; junction bases left unmatched: 5.

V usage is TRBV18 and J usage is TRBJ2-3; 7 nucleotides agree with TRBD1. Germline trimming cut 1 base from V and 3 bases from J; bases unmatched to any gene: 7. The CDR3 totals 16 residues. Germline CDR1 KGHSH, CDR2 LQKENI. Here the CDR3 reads CASSPLTRGSTDTQYF. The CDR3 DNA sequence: TGTGCCAGCTCACCACTCACCAGGGGGAGTACAGATACGCAGTATTTT.

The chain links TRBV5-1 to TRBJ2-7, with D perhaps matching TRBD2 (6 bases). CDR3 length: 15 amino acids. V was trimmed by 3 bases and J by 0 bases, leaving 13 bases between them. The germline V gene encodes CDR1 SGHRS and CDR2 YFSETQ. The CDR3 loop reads CASSYIAESSYEQYF. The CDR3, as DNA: TGCGCCAGCAGCTACATAGCGGAAAGCTCCTACGAGCAGTACTTC. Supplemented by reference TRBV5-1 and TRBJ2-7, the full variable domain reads KAGVTQTPRYLIKTRGQQVTLSCSPISGHRSVSWYQQTPGQGLQFLFEYFSETQRNKGNFPGRFSGRQFSNSRSEMNVSTLELGDSALYLCASSYIAESSYEQYFGPGTRLTVT.

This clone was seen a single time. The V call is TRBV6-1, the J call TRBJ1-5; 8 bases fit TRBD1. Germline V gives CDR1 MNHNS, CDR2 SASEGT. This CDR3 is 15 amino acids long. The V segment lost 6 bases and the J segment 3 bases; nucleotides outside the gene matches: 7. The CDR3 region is CASSETGANNQPQHF. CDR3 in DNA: TGTGCCAGCAGCGAGACAGGGGCTAACAATCAGCCCCAGCATTTT.